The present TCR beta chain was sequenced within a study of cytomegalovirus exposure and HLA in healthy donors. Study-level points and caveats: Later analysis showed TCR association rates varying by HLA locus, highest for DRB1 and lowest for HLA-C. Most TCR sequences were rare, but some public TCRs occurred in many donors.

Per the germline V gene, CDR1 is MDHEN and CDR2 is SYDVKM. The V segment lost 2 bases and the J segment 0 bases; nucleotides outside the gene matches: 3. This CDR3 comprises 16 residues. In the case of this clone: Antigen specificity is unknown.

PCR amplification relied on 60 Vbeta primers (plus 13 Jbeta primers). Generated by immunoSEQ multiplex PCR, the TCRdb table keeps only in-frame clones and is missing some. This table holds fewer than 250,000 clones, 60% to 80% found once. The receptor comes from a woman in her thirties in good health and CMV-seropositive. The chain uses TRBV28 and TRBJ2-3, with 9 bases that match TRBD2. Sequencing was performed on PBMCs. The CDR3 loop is CASSLAGGGSTDTQYF. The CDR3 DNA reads TGTGCCAGCAGTTTAGCGGGAGGGGGAAGCACAGATACGCAGTATTTT.